These T cell receptor beta chains were read from a single sample in a study of T cells in localized non-small cell lung cancer. Assay: immunoSEQ multiplex PCR; the TCRdb copy retains only in-frame clones and omits some. The sample records around 94,000 clones, about 87% being singletons. Sequencing used peripheral blood, obtained before any cancer treatment. These receptors all come from a man aged 40 to 70 with stage I squamous cell lung carcinoma. Each CDR3 is given with its conserved first and last residue. A D gene is named only where the DNA matches it firmly. Rows may omit the clone size; those that give it use once, few, many or a size class.

size | J | V | D | DNA | CDR3
NA | TRBJ2-1 | TRBV7-3 | NA | TGTGCCAGCAGCTTAAGACAGTACAATGAGCAGTTCTTC | CASSLRQYNEQFF
NA | TRBJ2-5 | TRBV6-6 | NA | TGTGCCAGCAGCAAAGGGGGCCAAGAGACCCAGTACTTC | CASSKGGQETQYF
NA | TRBJ2-3 | TRBV5-1 | TRBD2 | TGCGCCAGCAGCTCGGGGGACTATCTCGCAGATACGCAGTATTTT | CASSSGDYLADTQYF
NA | TRBJ1-1 | TRBV10-3 | TRBD1 | TGTGCCATCACAGGGACAGGGATGACCACTGAAGCTTTCTTT | CAITGTGMTTEAFF
NA | TRBJ1-1 | TRBV5-1 | NA | TGCGCCAGCAGCTTGGGAGGGCTGACACCGAACACTGAAGCTTTCTTT | CASSLGGLTPNTEAFF
NA | TRBJ2-5 | TRBV2 | NA | TGTGCCAGCGTGGGGTTGTCCCAAGAGACCCAGTACTTC | CASVGLSQETQYF
once | TRBJ2-7 | TRBV5-1 | TRBD2 | TGCGCCAGCAGCTTCGGACTAGCGGGGGGCCTGTACCACGAGCAGTACTTC | CASSFGLAGGLYHEQYF
NA | TRBJ1-5 | TRBV2 | NA | TGTGCCAGCAGTGTCGGAAAGGGTACACAGCCCCAGCATTTT | CASSVGKGTQPQHF
NA | TRBJ2-3 | TRBV7-3 | NA | TGTGCCAGCAGCGTAAGGGGGGCCTATACAGATACGCAGTATTTT | CASSVRGAYTDTQYF
NA | TRBJ2-7 | TRBV7-8 | NA | TGTGCCAGCAGCTTAGGTCTACTACAGGGATCGGCCTACGAGCAGTACTTC | CASSLGLLQGSAYEQYF
once | TRBJ1-4 | TRBV7-8 | TRBD1 | TGTGCCAGCAGCCCGCGGACAGGGGCGTACGAAAAACTGTTTTTT | CASSPRTGAYEKLFF
NA | TRBJ1-1 | TRBV6-5 | NA | TGTGCCAGCAGTTACGCCGGGACAGAAGCTTTCTTT | CASSYAGTEAFF
NA | TRBJ1-2 | TRBV7-9 | NA | TGTGCCAGCACCCTAGGCGACGTCCACTATGGCTACACCTTC | CASTLGDVHYGYTF
NA | TRBJ2-5 | TRBV30 | NA | TGTGCCTGGAATCGAAGGGAGAGAGAGACCCAGTACTTC | CAWNRRERETQYF
once | TRBJ1-2 | TRBV13 | NA | TGTGCCAGCAGCCCCCGGATGGGGGGCGATGGCTACACCTTC | CASSPRMGGDGYTF
NA | TRBJ2-2 | TRBV5-6 | NA | TGTGCCAGCAGCTTCTTCAACAGGAACACCGGGGAGCTGTTTTTT | CASSFFNRNTGELFF
NA | TRBJ2-7 | TRBV11-3 | NA | TGTGCCAGCAGCTTATTGCCCAGACTGGAGTTCTACGAGCAGTACTTC | CASSLLPRLEFYEQYF
NA | TRBJ1-5 | TRBV19 | NA | TGTGCCAGTAGGATCACAGAGGGGTCACGGCCCCAGCATTTT | CASRITEGSRPQHF
few | TRBJ1-1 | TRBV5-1 | TRBD1 | TGCGCCAGCAGCTTACAGGGACAGCCTGACACTGAAGCTTTCTTT | CASSLQGQPDTEAFF
NA | TRBJ1-1 | TRBV14 | NA | TGTGCCAGCAGCCAAGAAGCTTCATTGGGGTTTACTGAAGCTTTCTTT | CASSQEASLGFTEAFF
NA | TRBJ2-1 | TRBV7-9 | NA | TGTGCCAGCAGCTCAACCGAGTCTAGGCGAAATGAGCAGTTCTTC | CASSSTESRRNEQFF
NA | TRBJ1-5 | TRBV2 | TRBD1 | TGTGCCAGCAGTGCGGGACAGGCCAACAATCAGCCCCAGCATTTT | CASSAGQANNQPQHF
once | TRBJ2-1 | TRBV11-3 | NA | TGTGCCAGCAGCTTAATGAGCAGTTCCTACAATGAGCAGTTCTTC | CASSLMSSSYNEQFF
NA | TRBJ2-7 | TRBV19 | NA | TGTGCCAGTAAGGTTGGGGGTTCCTACGAGCAGTACTTC | CASKVGGSYEQYF
NA | TRBJ2-7 | TRBV5-1 | NA | TGCGCCAGCAGCCAAGACCGAGCCTACGAGCAGTACTTC | CASSQDRAYEQYF
NA | TRBJ2-7 | TRBV6-5 | NA | TGTGCCAGCAGTTACGGGGGCCCCGGGGCCTACGAGCAGTACTTC | CASSYGGPGAYEQYF
medium-sized | TRBJ1-6 | TRBV5-6 | NA | TGTGCCAGCAGCTTGGAGGGCAGGACGAGCTCCTATAATTCACCCCTCCACTTT | CASSLEGRTSSYNSPLHF
once | TRBJ2-3 | TRBV4-1 | NA | TGCGCCAGCAGCCAAGATCCCGACATAGTCACAGATACGCAGTATTTT | CASSQDPDIVTDTQYF
many | TRBJ2-1 | TRBV6-5 | NA | TGTGCCAGCAGTTACGGGGGCGGGGATGAGCAGTTCTTC | CASSYGGGDEQFF
NA | TRBJ2-1 | TRBV28 | NA | TGTGCCAGCTGGAGGGTTGAAGACAATGAGCAGTTCTTC | CASWRVEDNEQFF
NA | TRBJ2-7 | TRBV2 | NA | TGTGCCAGCAGTGAAGAAGAGGATTTCTACGAGCAGTACTTC | CASSEEEDFYEQYF
NA | TRBJ1-2 | TRBV2 | NA | TGTGCCAGCAGTGAGGCAGTGGACTATGGCTACACCTTC | CASSEAVDYGYTF
NA | TRBJ1-1 | TRBV6-1 | NA | TGTGCCAGCACCGCACAGGGGAACACTGAAGCTTTCTTT | CASTAQGNTEAFF
once | TRBJ2-3 | TRBV6-1 | NA | TGTGCCAGCAGTGGGGGACATCCGAATTCGGGAGATACGCAGTATTTT | CASSGGHPNSGDTQYF
NA | TRBJ2-1 | TRBV5-6 | NA | TGTGCCAGCAGCTTGTGGGGCCGGAATGAGCAGTTCTTC | CASSLWGRNEQFF
NA | TRBJ2-3 | TRBV5-4 | NA | TGTGCCAGCAGCCACCCCACAGATACGCAGTATTTT | CASSHPTDTQYF
once | TRBJ1-6 | TRBV6-4 | TRBD1 | TGTGCCAGCAGTGACTCGGGGAACAGGGGACCCCTCCACTTT | CASSDSGNRGPLHF